Listed below are T cell receptor beta chains from one sample, sequenced in a study of blood T cell repertoires in COVID-19. Profiling relied on immunoSEQ multiplex PCR, and the TCRdb table lists in-frame clones only, not all of them. The profile shows 300,000 to 450,000 clones, 85% of them singletons. The sequencing input was peripheral blood. The receptor source for this set is a woman aged 18-35 years with acute or convalescent COVID-19. Both conserved end residues are part of each CDR3. Fields, in order: clone size, D gene, J gene, V gene, CDR3 DNA, CDR3 protein. A D gene is named only where the DNA matches it firmly. Only some rows state a clone size, as once, few, many or a class for expanded clones.

abundance: once; d_gene: .; j_gene: TRBJ2-7; v_gene: TRBV6-5; CDR3nt: TGTGCCAGCAGTAGGGGTTACGAGCAGTACTTC; CDR3aa: CASSRGYEQYF
abundance: .; d_gene: .; j_gene: TRBJ1-6; v_gene: TRBV6-5; CDR3nt: TGTGCCAGCAGAGGGGGTAGTTGGTATAATTCACCCCTCCACTTT; CDR3aa: CASRGGSWYNSPLHF
abundance: .; d_gene: .; j_gene: TRBJ2-2; v_gene: TRBV6-5; CDR3nt: TGTGCCAGCAGTTACTCCAGAGGGCGGATCGGGGAGCTGTTTTTT; CDR3aa: CASSYSRGRIGELFF
abundance: .; d_gene: TRBD1; j_gene: TRBJ1-2; v_gene: TRBV3-1/TRBV3-2; CDR3nt: TGTGCCAGCAGCCCCCGACAGGGGGCGAACTATGGCTACACCTTC; CDR3aa: CASSPRQGANYGYTF
abundance: .; d_gene: .; j_gene: TRBJ2-5; v_gene: TRBV29-1; CDR3nt: TGCAGCGTTCAGTTAGGACTGGAGACCCAGTACTTC; CDR3aa: CSVQLGLETQYF
abundance: .; d_gene: .; j_gene: TRBJ2-7; v_gene: TRBV10-2; CDR3nt: TGCGCCAGCAGTCTACAGGGTCGTACAAACTACGAGCAGTACTTC; CDR3aa: CASSLQGRTNYEQYF
abundance: .; d_gene: TRBD2; j_gene: TRBJ2-7; v_gene: TRBV24-1; CDR3nt: TGTGCCACCAGCGGACTAGCGGGAGGATCCTACGAGCAGTACTTC; CDR3aa: CATSGLAGGSYEQYF
abundance: .; d_gene: .; j_gene: TRBJ2-1; v_gene: TRBV28; CDR3nt: TGTGCCAGCCGACACCTCAGGGGTTACTCCTACAATGAGCAGTTCTTC; CDR3aa: CASRHLRGYSYNEQFF
abundance: .; d_gene: .; j_gene: TRBJ1-1; v_gene: TRBV4-1; CDR3nt: TGCGCCAGCAGCCAATTCTTCGGGCCTAGCGCTGAAGCTTTCTTT; CDR3aa: CASSQFFGPSAEAFF
abundance: .; d_gene: TRBD2; j_gene: TRBJ2-7; v_gene: TRBV13; CDR3nt: TGTGCCAGCAGCAACAAGACTAGCGGGAGAACAGACGAGCAGTACTTC; CDR3aa: CASSNKTSGRTDEQYF
abundance: once; d_gene: TRBD1; j_gene: TRBJ1-1; v_gene: TRBV5-1; CDR3nt: TGCGCCAGCAGCTTGGAACGGACAGGGAACACTGAAGCTTTCTTT; CDR3aa: CASSLERTGNTEAFF
abundance: .; d_gene: .; j_gene: TRBJ2-1; v_gene: TRBV7-8; CDR3nt: TGTGCCAGCAGCTTAGTGTCTCGGGTTGAGAATGAGCAGTTCTTC; CDR3aa: CASSLVSRVENEQFF
abundance: .; d_gene: .; j_gene: TRBJ1-1; v_gene: TRBV11-2; CDR3nt: TGTGCCAGCAGCTTAATGGGAGGGCAGGAGGAAGCTTTCTTT; CDR3aa: CASSLMGGQEEAFF
abundance: .; d_gene: TRBD2; j_gene: TRBJ2-3; v_gene: TRBV2; CDR3nt: TGTGCCAGCAGTCCTATAGCGGGTAGCGCAGATACGCAGTATTTT; CDR3aa: CASSPIAGSADTQYF
abundance: once; d_gene: .; j_gene: TRBJ1-1; v_gene: TRBV18; CDR3nt: TGTGCCAGCTCACCACTGGAGGGCGGATGGAGGACAACTGAAGCTTTCTTT; CDR3aa: CASSPLEGGWRTTEAFF
abundance: .; d_gene: .; j_gene: TRBJ2-1; v_gene: TRBV9; CDR3nt: TGTGCCAGCAGCCCCTTGAATGAGCAGTTCTTC; CDR3aa: CASSPLNEQFF
abundance: .; d_gene: TRBD1; j_gene: TRBJ1-5; v_gene: TRBV7-2; CDR3nt: TGTGCCAGCAGCTTCTGGGGTTGGGGACAGTTCAATCAGCCCCAGCATTTT; CDR3aa: CASSFWGWGQFNQPQHF
abundance: .; d_gene: TRBD1; j_gene: TRBJ2-2; v_gene: TRBV7-8; CDR3nt: TGTGCCAGCAGCTTTGGACAGGCGAGGGAGCTGTTTTTT; CDR3aa: CASSFGQARELFF
abundance: .; d_gene: .; j_gene: TRBJ2-5; v_gene: TRBV4-1; CDR3nt: TGCGCCAGCAGCCAAGAGGCCAGGGCTGGGGAGACCCAGTACTTC; CDR3aa: CASSQEARAGETQYF
abundance: .; d_gene: .; j_gene: TRBJ2-5; v_gene: TRBV15; CDR3nt: TGTGCCACCAGCAGAGGCGACAGGAACCAAGAGACCCAGTACTTC; CDR3aa: CATSRGDRNQETQYF
abundance: .; d_gene: .; j_gene: TRBJ1-3; v_gene: TRBV28; CDR3nt: TGTGCCAGCAGCCCACAGGGTACTGGAAACACCATATATTTT; CDR3aa: CASSPQGTGNTIYF
abundance: .; d_gene: .; j_gene: TRBJ1-2; v_gene: TRBV9; CDR3nt: TGTGCCAGCAGCGTAGTACAGGACAGCTACTATGGCTACACCTTC; CDR3aa: CASSVVQDSYYGYTF
abundance: .; d_gene: TRBD2; j_gene: TRBJ2-1; v_gene: TRBV9; CDR3nt: TGTGCCAGCAGCGACCACCTCCGGACTAGCGGGGGCCCCTACAATGAGCAGTTCTTC; CDR3aa: CASSDHLRTSGGPYNEQFF
abundance: .; d_gene: TRBD1; j_gene: TRBJ1-4; v_gene: TRBV5-1; CDR3nt: TGCGCCAGCAGCTTGGGAGGACAGGGATCGGGTGAAAAACTGTTTTTT; CDR3aa: CASSLGGQGSGEKLFF
abundance: .; d_gene: .; j_gene: TRBJ2-3; v_gene: TRBV29-1; CDR3nt: TGCAGCGTTGGTGGGCTACAGGGCCGCACAGATACGCAGTATTTT; CDR3aa: CSVGGLQGRTDTQYF
abundance: .; d_gene: .; j_gene: TRBJ1-4; v_gene: TRBV6-5; CDR3nt: TGTGCCAGCAGCTTAGACAGGTCACGGCTGTTTTTT; CDR3aa: CASSLDRSRLFF
abundance: .; d_gene: .; j_gene: TRBJ2-7; v_gene: TRBV18; CDR3nt: TGTGCCAGCTCACCGAGCTCCTACGAGCAGTACTTC; CDR3aa: CASSPSSYEQYF
abundance: .; d_gene: TRBD2; j_gene: TRBJ2-3; v_gene: TRBV4-2; CDR3nt: TGTGCCAGCAGCCCGGGACTAGCGGGAGACAGCACAGATACGCAGTATTTT; CDR3aa: CASSPGLAGDSTDTQYF
abundance: .; d_gene: .; j_gene: TRBJ1-1; v_gene: TRBV25-1; CDR3nt: TGTGCCAGCAGCCCGGTTTTGAACACTGAAGCTTTCTTT; CDR3aa: CASSPVLNTEAFF
abundance: few; d_gene: .; j_gene: TRBJ2-5; v_gene: TRBV5-1; CDR3nt: TGCGCCAGCAGCTGGGGCATAGAGACCCAGTACTTC; CDR3aa: CASSWGIETQYF
abundance: .; d_gene: TRBD2; j_gene: TRBJ2-7; v_gene: TRBV29-1; CDR3nt: TGCAGCGCCGGACTAGCGGCCAACTACGAGCAGTACTTC; CDR3aa: CSAGLAANYEQYF
abundance: .; d_gene: .; j_gene: TRBJ2-5; v_gene: TRBV6-1; CDR3nt: TGTGCCAGCAGTGAACGATGGGGCCTAGAGACCCAGTACTTC; CDR3aa: CASSERWGLETQYF
abundance: .; d_gene: .; j_gene: TRBJ2-1; v_gene: TRBV7-9; CDR3nt: TGTGCCAGCAGCCCCCATCGGCGGGACTACAATGAGCAGTTCTTC; CDR3aa: CASSPHRRDYNEQFF
abundance: .; d_gene: .; j_gene: TRBJ1-3; v_gene: TRBV7-2; CDR3nt: TGTGCCAGCAGCTTCAGGTTGAGCTCTGGAAACACCATATATTTT; CDR3aa: CASSFRLSSGNTIYF
abundance: .; d_gene: .; j_gene: TRBJ2-3; v_gene: TRBV9; CDR3nt: TGTGCCAGCAGCGCGAGGAGCTCTAGCACAGATACGCAGTATTTT; CDR3aa: CASSARSSSTDTQYF
abundance: .; d_gene: .; j_gene: TRBJ1-1; v_gene: TRBV12-5; CDR3nt: TGTGCTAGTGGCCAAGACAGGAGGAACACTGAAGCTTTCTTT; CDR3aa: CASGQDRRNTEAFF
abundance: .; d_gene: TRBD2; j_gene: TRBJ2-5; v_gene: TRBV5-1; CDR3nt: TGCGCCAGCGCGCTAGCGGGGGGGCCTCAGGATGAGACCCAGTACTTC; CDR3aa: CASALAGGPQDETQYF
abundance: .; d_gene: .; j_gene: TRBJ2-1; v_gene: TRBV12-3/TRBV12-4; CDR3nt: TGTGCCAGCACCCTCTATTCGGATGAGCAGTTCTTC; CDR3aa: CASTLYSDEQFF
abundance: .; d_gene: .; j_gene: TRBJ1-1; v_gene: TRBV29-1; CDR3nt: TGCAGCGTAGCCCAGGGGTTTAAGGCTGAAGCTTTCTTT; CDR3aa: CSVAQGFKAEAFF
abundance: .; d_gene: .; j_gene: TRBJ2-3; v_gene: TRBV7-3; CDR3nt: TGTGCCAGCAGCTTAACCGGCGGGACTCCCACAGATACGCAGTATTTT; CDR3aa: CASSLTGGTPTDTQYF
abundance: .; d_gene: .; j_gene: TRBJ1-6; v_gene: TRBV27; CDR3nt: TGTGCCAGCAGTCCAGTTTATAATTCACCCCTCCACTTT; CDR3aa: CASSPVYNSPLHF
abundance: once; d_gene: TRBD1; j_gene: TRBJ1-2; v_gene: TRBV29-1; CDR3nt: TGCAGCGTTGACAGGGGGCTGGATGGCTACACCTTC; CDR3aa: CSVDRGLDGYTF
abundance: .; d_gene: TRBD1; j_gene: TRBJ2-5; v_gene: TRBV9; CDR3nt: TGTGCCAGCAGCGCCGGGACAGGGGCAGAGACCCAGTACTTC; CDR3aa: CASSAGTGAETQYF
abundance: .; d_gene: .; j_gene: TRBJ1-1; v_gene: TRBV28; CDR3nt: TGTGCCAGCAGTTTAACAGGACAGACTGAAGCTTTCTTT; CDR3aa: CASSLTGQTEAFF
abundance: .; d_gene: .; j_gene: TRBJ1-5; v_gene: TRBV27; CDR3nt: TGTGCCAGCAGTCGGGACTTATACAATCAGCCCCAGCATTTT; CDR3aa: CASSRDLYNQPQHF
abundance: .; d_gene: .; j_gene: TRBJ1-5; v_gene: TRBV6-5; CDR3nt: TGTGCCAGCAGTAGTACAGGCGCCAATCAGCCCCAGCATTTT; CDR3aa: CASSSTGANQPQHF
abundance: .; d_gene: .; j_gene: TRBJ1-1; v_gene: TRBV14; CDR3nt: TGTGCCAGCAGCCGGACAGCCAACACTGAAGCTTTCTTT; CDR3aa: CASSRTANTEAFF
abundance: .; d_gene: TRBD2; j_gene: TRBJ2-3; v_gene: TRBV5-6; CDR3nt: TGTGCCAGCAGTTCGGTTAGCGGGAGGGCCCCAGATACGCAGTATTTT; CDR3aa: CASSSVSGRAPDTQYF
abundance: .; d_gene: TRBD1; j_gene: TRBJ1-2; v_gene: TRBV19; CDR3nt: TGTGCCAGTAGTATGAGGGACAGGGACGTAAACTATGGCTACACCTTC; CDR3aa: CASSMRDRDVNYGYTF
abundance: .; d_gene: .; j_gene: TRBJ1-3; v_gene: TRBV27; CDR3nt: TGTGCCAGACAGGGTTTGTTGGGAGTCAGAGCCACCATATATTTT; CDR3aa: CARQGLLGVRATIYF
abundance: .; d_gene: TRBD1; j_gene: TRBJ1-1; v_gene: TRBV7-9; CDR3nt: TGTGCCAGCAGCTTAGGCCAGGGGGCCGAAGCTTTCTTT; CDR3aa: CASSLGQGAEAFF
abundance: .; d_gene: TRBD1; j_gene: TRBJ1-5; v_gene: TRBV19; CDR3nt: TGTGCCAGTAGAACCGGGACAGGGGAGCCCCAGCATTTT; CDR3aa: CASRTGTGEPQHF
abundance: .; d_gene: .; j_gene: TRBJ2-3; v_gene: TRBV7-3; CDR3nt: TGTGCCAGCAGCTCGACAGATACGCAGTATTTT; CDR3aa: CASSSTDTQYF
abundance: .; d_gene: .; j_gene: TRBJ1-1; v_gene: TRBV5-1; CDR3nt: TGCGCCAGCAGCTTGGTGGGGGGGAACACTGAAGCTTTCTTT; CDR3aa: CASSLVGGNTEAFF
abundance: once; d_gene: .; j_gene: TRBJ2-7; v_gene: TRBV5-8; CDR3nt: TGTCTGGGGGGCTACGAGCAGTACTTC; CDR3aa: CLGGYEQYF
abundance: .; d_gene: TRBD1; j_gene: TRBJ2-2; v_gene: TRBV3-1/TRBV3-2; CDR3nt: TGTGCCAGCAGCCTTACAGGGGGCCCGAACACCGGGGAGCTGTTTTTT; CDR3aa: CASSLTGGPNTGELFF
abundance: .; d_gene: TRBD1; j_gene: TRBJ1-1; v_gene: TRBV19; CDR3nt: TGTGCCAGCCGTATAATCAGGGGGCGCTTGGACACTGAAGCTTTCTTT; CDR3aa: CASRIIRGRLDTEAFF